A selection of T cell receptor beta chains follows, all from one sample in a study of cytomegalovirus exposure and HLA in healthy donors. Libraries were prepared by immunoSEQ multiplex PCR; TCRdb keeps only in-frame clonotypes and omits some of them. The sample includes some 170,000 clones, about three quarters seen only once; the top ten take about 6.4%. Source material: PBMCs. The receptors originated from a man in his forties or fifties in good health and CMV-seropositive. Both conserved end residues are part of each CDR3. The D gene is left open where the match is weak. Clone size appears in some rows only: once, few, many, or a class for an expanded clone.

V,J,D,size,DNA,CDR3
TRBV29-1,TRBJ2-7,TRBD1,-,TGCAGCGCTCGTAAAGGGACAGGGGCCTACGAGCAGTACTTC,CSARKGTGAYEQYF
TRBV19,TRBJ1-2,TRBD1,-,TGTGCCAGTAGTCGATCCGGGACAGGGATTAACTATGGCTACACCTTC,CASSRSGTGINYGYTF
TRBV10-3,TRBJ2-1,-,-,TGTGCCATCAGTGGAACCCTAGACTCCTACAATGAGCAGTTCTTC,CAISGTLDSYNEQFF
TRBV11-3,TRBJ2-2,TRBD2,-,TGTGCCAGCAGTCTGCTAGCGGGAGGGTACACCGGGGAGCTGTTTTTT,CASSLLAGGYTGELFF
TRBV7-9,TRBJ2-5,TRBD1,-,TGTGCCAGCAGCTTAAGCAGGCAGGGGGCCCAAGAGACCCAGTACTTC,CASSLSRQGAQETQYF
TRBV2,TRBJ1-1,-,-,TGTGCCAGCAGCCCGCGGGGCACTGAAGCTTTCTTT,CASSPRGTEAFF
TRBV14,TRBJ2-5,TRBD2,-,TGTGCCAGCAGCCAGGGGACTAGCGGGAGGCAAGAGACCCAGTACTTC,CASSQGTSGRQETQYF
TRBV6-1,TRBJ2-1,TRBD2,-,TGTGCCAGCAGTGAAGTTGTTAGCGGGGGTTACAATGAGCAGTTCTTC,CASSEVVSGGYNEQFF
TRBV6-5,TRBJ2-1,TRBD2,-,TGTGCCAGCAGTTACCCTGGACTAGCGGGATACAATGAGCAGTTCTTC,CASSYPGLAGYNEQFF
TRBV10-2,TRBJ2-3,-,-,TGCGCCAGCAGTGAGTTCGAGGGATTAATTCCAGATACGCAGTATTTT,CASSEFEGLIPDTQYF
TRBV10-3,TRBJ2-5,-,-,TGTGCCATCAGTGAGCCCATGGCTTTGCGGGAGACCCAGTACTTC,CAISEPMALRETQYF
TRBV27,TRBJ1-5,-,-,TGTGCCAGCAGCGGACAGTTTAATCAGCCCCAGCATTTT,CASSGQFNQPQHF
TRBV4-1,TRBJ1-2,TRBD1,-,TGCGCCAGCGCCAGGGGGGTCAGGGGGGAAGGCTACACCTTC,CASARGVRGEGYTF
TRBV6-5,TRBJ2-4,-,-,TGTGCCAGCAGTTACTCGGCGGTCCCCAAAAACATTCAGTACTTC,CASSYSAVPKNIQYF
TRBV30,TRBJ2-1,-,-,TGTGCCTGCGGAGGAGGCAGCGGAGCCTACAATGAGCAGTTCTTC,CACGGGSGAYNEQFF
TRBV2,TRBJ1-5,TRBD1,-,TGTGCCAGCAGAGACAGGACAGGGATGTCTCAGCCCCAGCATTTT,CASRDRTGMSQPQHF
TRBV10-3,TRBJ2-1,-,-,TGTGCCATCAGTAGGGACACAAAGACATCGAATGAGCAGTTCTTC,CAISRDTKTSNEQFF
TRBV9,TRBJ1-2,-,-,TGTGCCAGCAGCCCCCGGGATTCTAATGGCTACACCTTC,CASSPRDSNGYTF
TRBV7-7,TRBJ2-2,-,few,TGTGCTAGCAGCTCTGGCTTTGCCGGGGAGCTGTTTTTT,CASSSGFAGELFF
TRBV7-3,TRBJ1-1,-,-,TGTGCCAGCAGCCCCGACGGCGGGAACACTGAAGCTTTCTTT,CASSPDGGNTEAFF
TRBV5-1,TRBJ1-5,-,-,TGCGCCAGCAGCGAGTCGGGGGGCGAATCGTATCAGCCCCAGCATTTT,CASSESGGESYQPQHF
TRBV5-1,TRBJ1-1,-,-,TGCGCCAGCAGCTTAGGGGCCTACAGGGTGAACACTGAAGCTTTCTTT,CASSLGAYRVNTEAFF
TRBV30,TRBJ1-4,TRBD1,-,TGTGCCTGGGCTAGGGGGACAGGGGATGAAAAACTGTTTTTT,CAWARGTGDEKLFF
TRBV5-4,TRBJ2-7,TRBD2,-,TGTGCCAGCAGCTTGGGAGGCGGGGGTTACGAGCAGTACTTC,CASSLGGGGYEQYF
TRBV10-3,TRBJ2-6,TRBD1,-,TGTGCCACCGTCCCGGGACAGGGTCTCCAAAGCTCTGGGGCCAACGTCCTGACTTTC,CATVPGQGLQSSGANVLTF
TRBV7-9,TRBJ2-1,TRBD2,few,TGTGCCAGCAGTCTAACGACTAGCGGCTACAATGAGCAGTTCTTC,CASSLTTSGYNEQFF
TRBV6-1,TRBJ2-1,TRBD2,-,TGTGCCAGCAGTGATGAAGCGGGAGGGCCACAAGAGCAGTTCTTC,CASSDEAGGPQEQFF
TRBV11-2,TRBJ2-5,TRBD1,-,TGTGCCAGCAGCTTAGGGGGGGTCGGGACAGGGGGCGTGGAGACCCAGTACTTC,CASSLGGVGTGGVETQYF
TRBV5-1,TRBJ2-1,-,once,TGCGCCAGCAGCTTGGTGGGCCGCAATGAGCAGTTCTTC,CASSLVGRNEQFF
TRBV7-3,TRBJ2-1,-,-,TGTGCCAGCAGCCCCCTGGGGGGGCACTACAATGAGCAGTTCTTC,CASSPLGGHYNEQFF
TRBV2,TRBJ1-4,-,-,TGTGCCAGCAGGGCGGACAGCTCTAATGAAAAACTGTTTTTT,CASRADSSNEKLFF
TRBV5-4,TRBJ2-3,TRBD1,-,TGTGCCAGCAGCCTAGACAGGGGTGTCACAGATACGCAGTATTTT,CASSLDRGVTDTQYF
TRBV6-5,TRBJ1-2,-,few,TGTGCCAGCAGTTACTCGGCAGGCCTTTACTATGGCTACACCTTC,CASSYSAGLYYGYTF
TRBV2,TRBJ1-1,TRBD1,-,TGTGCCAGCAGTACCAAGACAGGGCGGGCTGAAGCTTTCTTT,CASSTKTGRAEAFF
TRBV29-1,TRBJ2-7,TRBD1,-,TGCAGCGCCGGAGGACAGGTCATCGACGAGCAGTACTTC,CSAGGQVIDEQYF